The TCR beta chain under discussion was sequenced for a study of T cells in Graves' hyperthyroidism and ophthalmopathy (dated by TCRdb to about 2019). Turning to the overall study: Peripheral blood was sampled at the time of initial diagnosis, prior to any treatment. Prospective prediction of ophthalmopathy was tested in an independent validation cohort of 18 to 20 hyperthyroidism patients and some 17 patients who later progressed to ophthalmopathy. Once sampling was done, hyperthyroidism patients were given methimazole at a starting dose of 30 mg daily, whereas ophthalmopathy patients were given high-dose intravenous methylprednisolone. For training and testing, the 95 to 100 patients in the discovery cohort were randomly divided in a 7:3 ratio. TCR V-J signatures able to tell the groups apart were searched for in a discovery cohort of 95 or so patients, of whom over 40 had Graves' ophthalmopathy and roughly 59 had stable Graves' hyperthyroidism. According to the paper, TCR Vbeta CDR3 sequencing was carried out on over 130 peripheral blood samples, which came from 40 to 45 ophthalmopathy, around 74 hyperthyroidism and roughly 17 progressor patients. In roughly six Graves' hyperthyroidism patients, the study also compared T-cell repertoires from thyroid tissue with T-cell repertoires from blood. Findings and caveats that apply to the study as a whole: Most expanded thyroid clonotypes (frequency above 0.001) were also detected in blood, suggesting blood repertoires may reflect thyroid immune responses. A 13 V-J signature model separated ophthalmopathy from stable hyperthyroidism, with around 88% sensitivity and about 81% specificity in cross-validation and 80%/75% in testing. Sample size was not statistically predetermined, and investigators were not blinded to group allocation. In validation, the model predicted progression to ophthalmopathy a median of 6.5 months before onset, with 70% to 71% sensitivity and roughly 79% specificity.

Amplification of TCR beta CDR3 regions was carried out from RNA transcripts. A first-round RT-PCR of the TCR CDR3 used the HTBI primer set with the Qiagen OneStep RT-PCR kit. The libraries were constructed in a second round of multiplex PCR and then size-selected and purified. Libraries were sequenced paired-end with 100 bp reads on an Illumina HiSeq2000. Turning to the authors' computational methods: SOAPnuke was used to process the raw data, throwing out any read that contained adapters or uncalled bases, had a mean Phred below 15, or lacked an exact constant-primer or identifier match. High-quality paired reads were merged with COPE v1.2.5, and unique nucleotide sequences were defined as clonotypes. MiTCR v1.1 was used to align the clonotypes against IMGT TRBV, TRBD and TRBJ reference segments. The analysis included only V-J combinations with a frequency above 0.0001, which together covered approximately 99% of the repertoires. A TCS score was defined as the ratio of F50 (clonal expansion) to E x V (chaos), with BLOSUM62-based TCRdist applied between CDR3 peptides within each V-J. Welch's t-statistics and random forest reduced roughly 540 V-J features to roughly 13, which were used in a naive Bayes classifier (R e1071). Using fastp trimming at Q25 and MiXCR clonotype assembly, TCRdb reanalyzed the public sequencing data and kept in-frame beta chains. Every entry covers one CDR3 protein and lists the most common genes and DNA from its rows. The V and J calls reflect TCRdb's pipeline rather than the authors' work. The sample has a few hundred thousand distinct CDR3 sequences on record, 15% to 17% of them singletons. Roughly 7.3% of the sample is taken by the ten largest.

A patient counted as having stable Graves' hyperthyroidism if no progression to ophthalmopathy occurred over 18 months of follow-up. The hyperthyroidism patients were between 18 and 65 years old and newly diagnosed, with a disease duration of less than 2 months. The study excluded patients with uncontrolled infections, other autoimmune diseases, pregnancy or lactation. Clinical symptoms, serum thyroxine and TRAb, thyroid ultrasound, and orbital computed tomography formed the basis for the diagnoses. PBMCs were isolated from around 10 ml of fresh peripheral blood by Ficoll-Paque density gradient centrifugation. Total RNA was extracted using Trizol reagent, and RNA quality was assessed on an Agilent 2100 Bioanalyzer. Turning to this clonotype: Its specific antigen is unknown. No qualities accompany the bases; no much larger clone lies one base away.

Reading from cysteine to phenylalanine, the CDR3 counts 15 amino acids. The retained sequence is limited to the CDR3, 45 bases, with the frame set at the first base. The junction shows trimming of 4 bases on V and 3 bases on J, and the gene matches do not reach 4 bases of it. Taken from the germline V gene (reference sequence), the CDR1 and CDR2 loops are LNHNV and YYDKDF. This TCR derives from a woman aged 25 to 39 with Graves' hyperthyroidism. The receptor chain draws on TRBV15 and TRBJ1-5; 9 of the junction bases match TRBD1. The sequenced sample was blood. The CDR3 sequence is CATSMDRGVNQPQHF. The DNA is as follows: TGTGCCACCAGCATGGACAGGGGCGTCAATCAGCCCCAGCATTTT.